This T cell receptor (beta chain) was captured in a study of identical twins. The germline gives CDR1 MGHRA, CDR2 YSYEKL. Deletions cut 4 bases from V and 3 bases from J, with 16 bases between. This CDR3 comprises 15 residues. With template switching, a universal primer site was added, and the cDNA carried unique molecular identifiers. Each CDR3 protein gets one entry after TCRdb re-called the 5' RACE reads with MiXCR. The sample comprises 400,000 to 500,000 distinct CDR3 sequences, about a fifth of which are singletons, and less than 15% rests with the top ten. Study-level results: Twins showed weaker excess sharing in their beta out-of-frame sequences. Donors were not followed over many years; analysis was cross-sectional.

This clonotype was found a few times. Its antigen is still unknown. The V call is TRBV4-1, the J call TRBJ2-7; unclear D gene. Sequencing was performed on naive T cells sorted from blood. The receptor comes from a man in his fifties or sixties in good health. CDR3 protein: CASSRGTEMGYEQYF. The CDR3 nucleotides are TGCGCCAGCAGCCGAGGAACAGAGATGGGCTACGAGCAGTACTTC.